This is a list of T cell receptor beta chains from one sample in a study of identical twins. TCRdb itself ran the 5' RACE reads through MiXCR, one entry per CDR3 protein. The data show 450,000 or so distinct CDR3 sequences, 20% to 25% seen once. These sequences were also reported in another study, on T cells expressing NK-cell markers.

The sample was CD4+ T cells sorted from blood. These receptors came from a woman under 30 in good health. Both conserved end residues are part of each CDR3. The order of the fields is clone size, CDR3 length, D gene, V gene, J gene, CDR3 DNA, CDR3 protein. A D gene is named only where the DNA matches it firmly. Part of the rows lack a size; the others show once, few, many or a class for expanded clones.

>NA|13|NA|TRBV2|TRBJ2-1
TGTGCCAGCAAGGGGATGGACTACAATGAGCAGTTCTTC
CASKGMDYNEQFF
>NA|14|NA|TRBV6-5|TRBJ1-2
TGTGCCAGCACTTCGCCCGGCCTTCGAGATGGCTACACCTTC
CASTSPGLRDGYTF
>few|13|TRBD2|TRBV5-1|TRBJ2-1
TGCGCCAGCAGCGGGACTAGTGACAATGAGCAGTTCTTC
CASSGTSDNEQFF
>NA|14|NA|TRBV6-1|TRBJ1-2
TGTGCCAGCAGTCTCTTGGACCGAGCATATGGCTACACCTTC
CASSLLDRAYGYTF
>NA|14|NA|TRBV5-1|TRBJ1-1
TGCGCCAGCAGCTTGGGAGGGTTTGACGGGAAAGCTTTCTTT
CASSLGGFDGKAFF
>many|13|NA|TRBV3-1|TRBJ2-2
TGTGCCAGCAGCCTGGGGGCTGCCGGGGAGCTGTTTTTT
CASSLGAAGELFF
>few|13|NA|TRBV3-1|TRBJ1-2
TGTGCCAGCAGCCTCGGTTTCGGGGATGGCTACACCTTC
CASSLGFGDGYTF
>few|16|TRBD2|TRBV7-9|TRBJ2-1
TGTGCCAGCAGCCGACCCCAGCGGGAGTACTACAATGAGCAGTTCTTC
CASSRPQREYYNEQFF
>few|13|NA|TRBV12-3/TRBV12-4|TRBJ2-5
TGTGCCAGCAGTTTTGCCAGGGGTGAGACCCAGTACTTC
CASSFARGETQYF
>NA|15|TRBD2|TRBV6-5|TRBJ2-3
TGTGCCAGCAGTTACTCAGGACTAGAGACAGATACGCAGTATTTT
CASSYSGLETDTQYF
>few|14|NA|TRBV27|TRBJ2-7
TGTGCCAGCCGCGCCCGGGACAACTCCTACGAGCAGTACTTC
CASRARDNSYEQYF
>few|15|TRBD1|TRBV5-1|TRBJ2-3
TGCGCCAGCAGCTTCAACAGGGGCGGATCAGATACGCAGTATTTT
CASSFNRGGSDTQYF
>few|16|TRBD1|TRBV27|TRBJ1-5
TGTGCCAGCAGTTTGAGGCCGGGACAGGGGAATCAGCCCCAGCATTTT
CASSLRPGQGNQPQHF
>NA|10|NA|TRBV20-1|TRBJ2-3
TGCAGTGCCCACACAGATACGCAGTATTTT
CSAHTDTQYF
>few|16|TRBD2|TRBV5-6|TRBJ2-1
TGTGCCAGCAGAAAACTAGCGGGGGGGTCCTACAATGAGCAGTTCTTC
CASRKLAGGSYNEQFF
>few|15|NA|TRBV2|TRBJ1-1
TGTGCCAGCAGTGAAGCGTGGGGGACGGGTGGTGAAGCTTTCTTT
CASSEAWGTGGEAFF
>few|16|TRBD1|TRBV7-6|TRBJ1-5
TGTGCCAGCAGCCAGGGGACAGCTAATAGCAATCAGCCCCAGCATTTT
CASSQGTANSNQPQHF
>NA|14|NA|TRBV20-1|TRBJ2-5
TGCAGTGCTAGAGATTATAGAGACGGAGAGACCCAGTACTTC
CSARDYRDGETQYF
>few|16|NA|TRBV27|TRBJ2-1
TGTGCCAGCAGTTTATCAGGGGTATTGTCTTACAATGAGCAGTTCTTC
CASSLSGVLSYNEQFF
>NA|16|NA|TRBV6-5|TRBJ2-7
TGTGCCAGCAGTTACCGGACCACCGCATTCTCCTACGAGCAGTACTTC
CASSYRTTAFSYEQYF
>few|14|NA|TRBV6-5|TRBJ1-1
TGTGCCAGCAGTTACTCGAAGGGAAGCACTGAAGCTTTCTTT
CASSYSKGSTEAFF
>NA|17|TRBD2|TRBV5-1|TRBJ2-7
TGCGCCAGCAGCTACGGACTAGCGGGAGGGCTCCCTTCCGAGCAGTACTTC
CASSYGLAGGLPSEQYF
>NA|15|TRBD1|TRBV6-1|TRBJ2-2
TGTGCCAGCAGAAACCGACAGGGTAACACCGGGGAGCTGTTTTTT
CASRNRQGNTGELFF
>NA|17|NA|TRBV6-5|TRBJ2-7
TGTGCCAGCAGTTACTCGATTTCTTCAGGCCGAACCTACGAGCAGTACTTC
CASSYSISSGRTYEQYF
>NA|14|TRBD1|TRBV20-1|TRBJ2-7
TGCAGTGCTTGGATCGGGACAGGGGACTCTCAGCAGTACTTC
CSAWIGTGDSQQYF
>many|13|NA|TRBV7-2|TRBJ1-2
TGTGCCAGCAGGGCAGGCGCTAACTATGGCTACACCTTC
CASRAGANYGYTF
>few|14|NA|TRBV12-3/TRBV12-4|TRBJ1-1
TGTGCCAGCAGCTTCACGGGCATGAACACTGAAGCTTTCTTT
CASSFTGMNTEAFF
>NA|14|NA|TRBV12-3/TRBV12-4|TRBJ2-5
TGTGCCAGCAGTTTAGAACCTGCTTCAAAGACCCAGTACTTC
CASSLEPASKTQYF
>few|10|NA|TRBV19|TRBJ1-2
TGTGCCACGCAGGGGTACGGCTACACCTTC
CATQGYGYTF
>NA|18|TRBD2|TRBV5-1|TRBJ2-1
TGCGCCAGCAGCTTGAGGAGCGGGGGCCCTAGCTCCTACAATGAGCAGTTCTTC
CASSLRSGGPSSYNEQFF
>many|14|NA|TRBV5-5|TRBJ2-3
TGTGCCAGCAGCTTAGGCGGAGGGGCGGATACGCAGTATTTT
CASSLGGGADTQYF
>NA|12|TRBD1|TRBV19|TRBJ2-3
TGTGCCAGTCGGACAGGTCCAGATACGCAGTATTTT
CASRTGPDTQYF
>few|14|NA|TRBV29-1|TRBJ2-1
TGCAGCCCCAGTAGGGCTAGCTCCTACAATGAGCAGTTCTTC
CSPSRASSYNEQFF
>many|13|NA|TRBV6-1|TRBJ2-3
TGTGCCAGCACTCCTCCGGGGACAGATACGCAGTATTTT
CASTPPGTDTQYF
>few|15|NA|TRBV6-1|TRBJ1-4
TGTGCCAGCTCCTCGACGAGAGGAATACAGGAAAAACTGTTTTTT
CASSSTRGIQEKLFF
>few|13|TRBD1|TRBV5-1|TRBJ1-2
TGCGCCAGCAGCTTCTACGGACAGGGAGGCTACACCTTC
CASSFYGQGGYTF
>few|11|NA|TRBV20-1|TRBJ2-3
TGCAGTGCCCCCGTAGGAGATACGCAGTATTTT
CSAPVGDTQYF
>NA|13|NA|TRBV28|TRBJ1-4
TGTGCCAGCAGTTTAGCCCGGGATGAAAAACTGTTTTTT
CASSLARDEKLFF
>NA|14|NA|TRBV9|TRBJ1-2
TGTGCCAGCAGCGTAGAGTGGGGAGACTATGGCTACACCTTC
CASSVEWGDYGYTF
>few|12|NA|TRBV2|TRBJ1-5
TGTGCCTACGGGAGGCCCAATCAGCCCCAGCATTTT
CAYGRPNQPQHF
>few|15|NA|TRBV6-1|TRBJ1-2
TGTGCCAGCAGCCTGTCATCCGGTGCTAACTATGGCTACACCTTC
CASSLSSGANYGYTF
>few|14|NA|TRBV20-1|TRBJ2-7
TGCAGTGCTAGAGAGCCGACGCCGCCTCGCGAGCAGTACTTC
CSAREPTPPREQYF
>NA|14|NA|TRBV9|TRBJ1-6
TGTGCCAGCAGCCCCCGGGACATCTATTCACCCCTCCACTTT
CASSPRDIYSPLHF
>few|14|NA|TRBV27|TRBJ2-4
TGTGCCAGCAGTTTACACCCCGCCAAAAACATTCAGTACTTC
CASSLHPAKNIQYF
>NA|15|TRBD2|TRBV2|TRBJ2-7
TGTGCCAGCAGGAGGCCAACTAGCGCCCGGGACGAGCAGTACTTC
CASRRPTSARDEQYF
>NA|15|NA|TRBV6-1|TRBJ2-4
TGTGCCAGCAAGCCCGGGGGGCATTGGGAAAACATTCAGTACTTC
CASKPGGHWENIQYF
>few|14|NA|TRBV9|TRBJ2-1
TGTGCCAGCAGCGCACGCCCCAGGGGCGATGAGCAGTTCTTC
CASSARPRGDEQFF
>NA|17|TRBD2|TRBV5-1|TRBJ2-1
TGCGCCAGCAGCCTGGAAGGACTAGCAGGTCGGGTTAGTGAGCAGTTCTTC
CASSLEGLAGRVSEQFF
>NA|15|TRBD2|TRBV5-1|TRBJ2-1
TGCGCCAGCAGCGCCCAGCTAGCGGCCGGGGGTGAGCAGTTCTTC
CASSAQLAAGGEQFF
>NA|12|NA|TRBV12-3/TRBV12-4|TRBJ1-2
TGTGCCAGCAGTTTAGCGTGGGGCGGCTACACCTTC
CASSLAWGGYTF
>NA|14|NA|TRBV6-1|TRBJ2-5
TGTGCCAGCAGTGAAGACGTCGTTCAGGAGACCCAGTACTTC
CASSEDVVQETQYF
>few|16|NA|TRBV27|TRBJ1-1
TGTGCCAGCAGTTTATGGGGAACAGATATGAACACTGAAGCTTTCTTT
CASSLWGTDMNTEAFF
>few|14|NA|TRBV12-3/TRBV12-4|TRBJ2-5
TGTGCCAGCAGCACCCAACTAGGAGGAGAGACCCAGTACTTC
CASSTQLGGETQYF
>NA|14|TRBD1|TRBV5-1|TRBJ1-1
TGCGCCAGCAGATATCAGGGGGAGATTACTGAAGCTTTCTTT
CASRYQGEITEAFF